This TCR beta chain was retrieved from a study of T cell repertoires in cytomegalovirus infection. Study-wide points: Within the response measured ex vivo, HLA-C-restricted CMV-specific TCR beta clonotypes were dominant. Cumulated frequencies of public TCR beta families served to identify carriers of CMV plus the relevant HLA.

Of note for this clonotype: Its antigen is undetermined.

TCRdb redid the calling of the reads with MiXCR, one entry per CDR3 protein. This sample has about 600,000 distinct CDR3 sequences, with roughly a quarter found just once. Per the germline V gene, CDR1 is SNHLY and CDR2 is FYNNEI. Trimming took off 3 bases at V and 0 bases at J, with 8 bases between the two ends. CDR3 length: 14 amino acids. Sequencing was carried out using CD8+ T cells from PBMCs. The TCR sequence derives from a human donor in good health (CMV status not recorded). Some clones in this sample may be carry-over from other donors' samples. The V gene is TRBV2, the J gene TRBJ1-2; D not resolved. The DNA of the CDR3 is TGTGCCAGCAGTGACCTGGTTGCTAACTATGGCTACACCTTC. Translation: CASSDLVANYGYTF. Full variable domain (missing parts from reference TRBV2 and TRBJ1-2): EPEVTQTPSHQVTQMGQEVILRCVPISNHLYFYWYRQILGQKVEFLVSFYNNEISEKSEIFDDQFSVERPDGSNFTLKIRSTKLEDSAMYFCASSDLVANYGYTFGSGTRLTVV.